This TCR beta chain was observed in a study of beta chain features in type 1 diabetes. Study-wide results and limits: PCR might preferentially amplify shorter templates, equally in patients and controls.

Points on this clone: Antigen: not known.

The authors reverse transcribed all of the isolated RNA, so sequencing captured expressed TCRB transcripts. Sequencing was performed with immunoSEQ multiplex PCR; in TCRdb, only in-frame clones are kept and a portion is missing. The sample includes 450,000 to 600,000 clones, about 32% of them seen just once. The ends lost 6 bases at V and 2 bases at J; junction bases unmatched: 9. The CDR3 totals 15 residues. The germline gives CDR1 MNHEY, CDR2 SMNVEV (reference sequence). This TCR derives from a man aged 18 to 35 in good health. V and J are TRBV27 and TRBJ2-7; TRBD1 agrees at 8 bases. The sequenced sample consisted of naive CD4+ T cells from blood. CDR3 protein: CASSETGGDPYEQYF. The DNA of the CDR3 is TGTGCCAGCAGCGAAACAGGGGGTGATCCCTACGAGCAGTACTTC.